The present T cell receptor (beta chain) was sequenced within a study of T-cell memory formation after mild COVID-19. Each CDR3 protein gets one entry after TCRdb re-called the 5' RACE reads with MiXCR. The data show around 250,000 distinct CDR3 sequences, 15% to 20% seen once. This sequence was found in a man aged 18-30 years who had mild COVID-19 (a few samples of this study predate the infection). Cell type and time point are not known. The sequenced sample was PBMCs or a T cell subset sorted from them (not recorded which).

CDR3 amino acids: CASTFLWGNNSPLHF. As DNA, the CDR3 is TGTGCCAGCACCTTTTTGTGGGGAAATAATTCACCCCTCCACTTT. The rearrangement links TRBV6-5 to TRBJ1-6, with D hard to call. Germline-derived CDR1 and CDR2 are MNHEY and SVGAGI. The length of the CDR3 is 15 residues. V was clipped by 7 bases and J by 5 bases, with 15 bases between them.